This T cell receptor beta chain was retrieved from a study of identifying expanded T cells in peripheral blood. The CDR3 has 14 amino acids. V was cut by 3 bases and J by 4 bases, with 12 bases left in between. The V gene's germline CDR1 is KGHSH and CDR2 LQKENI. TCRdb's copy holds only in-frame clones and misses some; the assay was immunoSEQ multiplex PCR. Seen here are about 120,000 clones, 75% to 90% observed once, and the top ten hold roughly 3.3%. Collection occurred without any documented infections or immune events in donors. For this clone: Its antigen is undetermined.

General study findings and limits: Roughly 2-week clone count variance significantly increased as total template count grew. Differentially abundant clones: about 1.3 between replicates, 16.4 at around 14 days, approximately 18 at four.

V gene TRBV18 combines with J gene TRBJ2-5; the D gene is possibly TRBD2 (6 bases). This sequence was found in a person aged 18 to 75 in good health. The sample taken for sequencing was blood. The chain's CDR3 is CASSPSGDRETQYF. CDR3 nucleotide sequence: TGTGCCAGCTCACCCTCGGGGGATCGAGAGACCCAGTACTTC.